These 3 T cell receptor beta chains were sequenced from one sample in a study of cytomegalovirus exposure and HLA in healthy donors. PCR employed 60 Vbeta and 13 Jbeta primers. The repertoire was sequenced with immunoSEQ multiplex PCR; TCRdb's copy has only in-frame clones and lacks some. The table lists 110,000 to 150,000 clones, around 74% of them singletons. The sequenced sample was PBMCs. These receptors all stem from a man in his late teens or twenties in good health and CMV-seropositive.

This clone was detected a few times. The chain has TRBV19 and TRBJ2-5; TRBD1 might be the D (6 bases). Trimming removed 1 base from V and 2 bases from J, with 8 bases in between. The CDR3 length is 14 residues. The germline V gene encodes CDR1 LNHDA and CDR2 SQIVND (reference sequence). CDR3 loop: CASSIGGGQETQYF. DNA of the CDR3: TGTGCCAGTAGTATAGGAGGGGGTCAAGAGACCCAGTACTTC. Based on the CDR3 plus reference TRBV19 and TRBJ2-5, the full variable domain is DGGITQSPKYLFRKEGQNVTLSCEQNLNHDAMYWYRQDPGQGLRLIYYSQIVNDFQKGDIAEGYSVSREKKESFPLTVTSAQKNPTAFYLCASSIGGGQETQYFGPGTRLLVL.

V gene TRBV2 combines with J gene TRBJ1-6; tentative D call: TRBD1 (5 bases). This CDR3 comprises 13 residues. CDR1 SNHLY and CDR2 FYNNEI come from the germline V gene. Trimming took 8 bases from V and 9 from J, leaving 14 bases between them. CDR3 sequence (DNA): TGTGCCAGCGCCCGGGACTCCGTTTCACCCCTCCACTTT. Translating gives CASARDSVSPLHF.

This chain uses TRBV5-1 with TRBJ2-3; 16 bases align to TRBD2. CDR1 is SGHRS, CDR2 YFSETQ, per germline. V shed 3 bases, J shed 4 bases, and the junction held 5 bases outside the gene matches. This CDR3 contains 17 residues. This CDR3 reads CASSWGLAGGRPDTQYF. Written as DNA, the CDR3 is TGCGCCAGCAGCTGGGGACTAGCGGGAGGGCGCCCAGATACGCAGTATTTT.